This T cell receptor beta chain was captured by sequencing in a study of cytomegalovirus exposure and HLA in healthy donors. Study background: Drawn from HLA-typed donors, around 85 million unique TCRs were held in an early data release.

The PCR ran on 60 Vbeta and 13 Jbeta primers. Here immunoSEQ multiplex PCR was the method, and the copy in TCRdb shows in-frame clones only, minus some. The sample consists of approximately 220,000 clones, about 74% of them appearing once. For this clone: Its cognate antigen is unknown.

Trimming left V 1 base short and J 6 bases short, with 6 bases between. CDR1 is LGHNA and CDR2 is YNFKEQ in the germline V gene. The CDR3 length is 13 residues. Study-wide points: The study listed some 160 cytomegalovirus-associated TCR beta chains.

The chain is built from TRBV4-2 and TRBJ2-2; TRBD2 is a possible D gene (6 bases). The TCR comes from a man aged 40-49 years in good health and CMV-seronegative. The sequencing input was PBMCs. CDR3 residues: CASSQGLAGELFF. The CDR3 DNA follows: TGTGCCAGCAGCCAAGGACTAGCCGGGGAGCTGTTTTTT.